This TCR beta chain was recorded in a study of T cell repertoires in cytomegalovirus infection. Study summary: Peptides in the study included HLA-C-restricted and HLA-B-restricted CMV epitopes. The public TCR beta signatures pointed to both CMV infection and matching HLA type.

Germline CDR1 SGDLS, CDR2 YYNGEE. The V and J ends lost 0 bases and 2 bases respectively, with 12 bases between them. The length of the CDR3 is 16 residues. Comment on this clonotype: Antigen: not known.

One entry per CDR3 protein, called by TCRdb with MiXCR from the reads. The data show about 480,000 distinct CDR3 sequences, 33% seen once. Study conclusions and caveats: CMV carriers with the relevant HLA were identified by cumulative public TCR beta family frequency. Across the ex vivo response, the dominant clonotypes were HLA-C-restricted CMV-specific TCR beta clonotypes.

The receptor was isolated from a human donor in good health (CMV status not recorded). Some clones in this sample may be carry-over from other donors' samples. The rearrangement links TRBV9 to TRBJ1-3; no clear D gene. The input for sequencing was cultured PBMCs, taken from culture after CMV antigen stimulation. CDR3 bases: TGTGCCAGCAGCGTAGGTCCCTTCGACCCTGGAAACACCATATATTTT. Translating it yields CASSVGPFDPGNTIYF.